This T cell receptor (beta chain) appears in the sequencing data of a study of blood T cell repertoires in COVID-19. Only in-frame clones appear in the TCRdb table, and some are missing; sequencing was by immunoSEQ multiplex PCR. The sample consists of more than 200,000 clones, almost 90% of them appearing once. The CDR3 has 11 residues. Trimming took 9 bases from V and 7 from J, leaving 10 bases between them. The germline gives CDR1 MNHNY, CDR2 SVGAGI (reference sequence). This receptor was obtained from a woman aged 55-70 years with acute or convalescent COVID-19. The sample was peripheral blood. The rearrangement links TRBV6-6 to TRBJ1-5; D not certain. In DNA form, the CDR3 reads TGTGCCAGGGCCATTTCCCAGCCCCAGCATTTT. As protein: CARAISQPQHF.